This TCR beta chain stems from a study of CD8 T cells in ankylosing spondylitis. A quantitative 5'-RACE method, one with molecular barcodes, was used to make TCR beta libraries. Each CDR3 protein is one row after TCRdb ran MiXCR on the 5' RACE reads. This table holds fewer than 650,000 distinct CDR3 sequences, about an eighth found once. A few counts support this clonotype. Its antigen is not identified. Overall study results and limits: With a CD8+ phenotype, disease-linked clones were relatively rare in peripheral blood. In ankylosing spondylitis blood, a motif of eight highly homologous TCR beta variants appeared characteristic. Reported data indicate significant enrichment of disease-linked clones within matched ankylosing spondylitis synovial fluid. A subset of motif variants has previously been described in the synovial fluid and blood of reactive arthritis.

The germline gives CDR1 SGDLS, CDR2 YYNGEE. V lost 0 bases and J 11 bases, leaving 14 bases between the germline ends. The length of the CDR3 is 13 residues. The sequencing sample was made of blood, either unsorted or a sorted T cell fraction (not recorded which). The rearrangement uses TRBV9 and TRBJ1-1; tentative D call: TRBD1 (5 bases). The origin of this receptor is a male donor with ankylosing spondylitis. DNA for the CDR3: TGTGCCAGCAGCGTAGCGACAGAAGACCCGGCTTTCTTT. Its protein is CASSVATEDPAFF.